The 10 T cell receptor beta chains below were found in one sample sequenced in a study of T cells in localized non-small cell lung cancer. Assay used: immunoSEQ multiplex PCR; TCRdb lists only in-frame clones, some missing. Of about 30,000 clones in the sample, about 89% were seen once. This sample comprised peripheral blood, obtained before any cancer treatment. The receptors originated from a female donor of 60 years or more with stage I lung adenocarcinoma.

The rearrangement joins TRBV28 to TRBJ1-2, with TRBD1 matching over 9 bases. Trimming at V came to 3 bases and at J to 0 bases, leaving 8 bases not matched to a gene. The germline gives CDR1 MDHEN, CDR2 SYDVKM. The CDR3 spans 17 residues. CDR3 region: CASSFSRTGDTNYGYTF. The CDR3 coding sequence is TGTGCCAGCAGTTTCTCTAGGACAGGGGATACTAACTATGGCTACACCTTC.

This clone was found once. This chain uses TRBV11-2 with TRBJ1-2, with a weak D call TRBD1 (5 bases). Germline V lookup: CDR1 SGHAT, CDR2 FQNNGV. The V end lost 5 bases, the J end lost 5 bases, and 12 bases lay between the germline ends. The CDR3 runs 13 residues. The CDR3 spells CASSQGQGYGYTF. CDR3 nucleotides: TGTGCCAGCAGCCAAGGGCAGGGATATGGCTACACCTTC.

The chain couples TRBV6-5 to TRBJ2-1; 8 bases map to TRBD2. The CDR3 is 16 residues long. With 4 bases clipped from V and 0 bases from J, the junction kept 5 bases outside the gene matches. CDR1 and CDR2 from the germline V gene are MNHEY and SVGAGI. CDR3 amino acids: CASSSKRGSSYNEQFF. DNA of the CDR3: TGTGCCAGCAGTTCAAAGCGGGGGAGCTCCTACAATGAGCAGTTCTTC.

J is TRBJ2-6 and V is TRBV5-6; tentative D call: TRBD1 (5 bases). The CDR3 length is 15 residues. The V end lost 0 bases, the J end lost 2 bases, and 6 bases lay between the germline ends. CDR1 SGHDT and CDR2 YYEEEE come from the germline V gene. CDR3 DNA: TGTGCCAGCAGCTTGGCAGGGACTGGGGCCAACGTCCTGACTTTC. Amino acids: CASSLAGTGANVLTF.

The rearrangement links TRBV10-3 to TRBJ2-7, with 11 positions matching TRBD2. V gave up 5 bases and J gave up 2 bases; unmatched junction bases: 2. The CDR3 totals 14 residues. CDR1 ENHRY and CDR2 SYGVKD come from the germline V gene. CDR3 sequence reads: CAISRLAGPYEQYF. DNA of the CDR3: TGTGCCATCAGTCGACTAGCGGGACCCTACGAGCAGTACTTC.

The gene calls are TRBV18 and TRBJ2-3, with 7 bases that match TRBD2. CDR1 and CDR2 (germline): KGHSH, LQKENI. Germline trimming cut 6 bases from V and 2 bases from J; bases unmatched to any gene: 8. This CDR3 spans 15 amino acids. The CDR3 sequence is CASSPPSGHTDTQYF. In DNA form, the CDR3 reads TGTGCCAGCTCTCCTCCTAGCGGACACACAGATACGCAGTATTTT.

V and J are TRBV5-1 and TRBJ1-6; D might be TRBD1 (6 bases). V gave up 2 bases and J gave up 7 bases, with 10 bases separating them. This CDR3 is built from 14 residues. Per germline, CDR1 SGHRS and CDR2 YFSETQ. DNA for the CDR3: TGCGCCAGCAGCTTAGGACAGCTAAATTCACCCCTCCACTTT. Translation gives CASSLGQLNSPLHF.

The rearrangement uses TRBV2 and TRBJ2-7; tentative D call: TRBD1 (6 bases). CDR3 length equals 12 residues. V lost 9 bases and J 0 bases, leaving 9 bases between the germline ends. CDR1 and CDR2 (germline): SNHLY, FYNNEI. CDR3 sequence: CASGTFSYEQYF. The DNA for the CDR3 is TGTGCCAGTGGGACATTCTCCTACGAGCAGTACTTC.

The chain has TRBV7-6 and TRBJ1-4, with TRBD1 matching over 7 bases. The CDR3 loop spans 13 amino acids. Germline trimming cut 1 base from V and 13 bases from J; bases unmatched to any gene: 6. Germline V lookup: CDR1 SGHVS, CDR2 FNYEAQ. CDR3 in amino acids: CASSLDIQGLLFF. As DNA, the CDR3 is TGTGCCAGCAGCTTAGATATACAGGGGTTACTGTTTTTT.

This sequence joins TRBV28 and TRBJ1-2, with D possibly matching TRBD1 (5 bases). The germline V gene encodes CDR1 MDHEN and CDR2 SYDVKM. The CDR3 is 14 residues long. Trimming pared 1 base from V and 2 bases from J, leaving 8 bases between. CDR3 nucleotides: TGTGCCAGCAGTTTATCTGGGGGGAACTATGGCTACACCTTC. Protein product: CASSLSGGNYGYTF.